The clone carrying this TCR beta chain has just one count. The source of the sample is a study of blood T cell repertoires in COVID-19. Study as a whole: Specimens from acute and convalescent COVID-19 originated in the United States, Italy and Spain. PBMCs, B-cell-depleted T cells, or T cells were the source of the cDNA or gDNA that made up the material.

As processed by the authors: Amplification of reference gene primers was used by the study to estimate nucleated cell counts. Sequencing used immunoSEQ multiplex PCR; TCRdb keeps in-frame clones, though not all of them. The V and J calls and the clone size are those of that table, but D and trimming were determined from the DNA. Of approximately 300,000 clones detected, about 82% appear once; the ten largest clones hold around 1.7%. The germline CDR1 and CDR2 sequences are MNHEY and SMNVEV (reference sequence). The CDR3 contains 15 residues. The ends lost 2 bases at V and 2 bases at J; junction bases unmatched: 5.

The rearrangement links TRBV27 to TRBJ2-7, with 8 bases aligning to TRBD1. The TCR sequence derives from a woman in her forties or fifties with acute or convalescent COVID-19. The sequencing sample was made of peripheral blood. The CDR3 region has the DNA TGTGCCAGCAGTTTAAACGACAGGGGACCCTACGAGCAGTACTTC. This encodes CASSLNDRGPYEQYF.